The 29 T cell receptor beta chains reported below all come from one sample, sequenced in a study of T cell clones after liver transplantation. Generated by immunoSEQ multiplex PCR, the TCRdb table keeps only in-frame clones and is missing some. The sample consists of more than 95,000 clones, approximately 90% of them appearing once. The source was CD4+ T cells from blood, collected 12 months after liver transplant. These receptors were taken from a human patient who received a liver transplant. Part of the T cell pool may stem from the graft donor.

This clone showed up just once. The chain employs TRBV7-2 and TRBJ2-3; 9 positions agree with TRBD1. CDR3 length equals 15 residues. Trimming took 5 bases from V and 4 from J; bases not matched to a gene: 7. Germline CDR1 SGHTA, CDR2 FQGNSA. The CDR3 DNA is TGTGCCAGCAGCCGGACAGGGGCCTCCGCAGATACGCAGTATTTT. Encoded protein: CASSRTGASADTQYF.

V is TRBV7-9 and J is TRBJ2-4, with TRBD2 as a possible D gene (7 bases). The V end lost 1 base, the J end lost 6 bases, and 13 bases lay between the germline ends. The CDR3 has 15 amino acids. CDR1 and CDR2 from the germline V gene are SEHNR and FQNEAQ (reference sequence). This CDR3 is CASSLVTGRVNIQYF. CDR3 DNA sequence: TGTGCCAGCAGCTTAGTAACAGGGAGGGTAAACATTCAGTACTTC.

The rearrangement links TRBV4-3 to TRBJ2-1, with a weak D call TRBD2 (5 bases). V was pared by 2 bases and J by 8 bases, with 16 bases between. Germline CDR1 reads LGHNA; CDR2 reads YSLEER. CDR3 length equals 15 residues. The CDR3 coding sequence is TGCGCCAGCAGCCAACGAGGGTCAGTAGGTGATGAGCAGTTCTTC. Its translation is CASSQRGSVGDEQFF.

The rearrangement uses TRBV19 and TRBJ2-1; TRBD2 matches 10 bases. After removal of 3 bases from V and 4 bases from J, the junction contained 3 bases not matched to a gene. This CDR3 contains 15 residues. Germline V gene lookup returns CDR1 LNHDA and CDR2 SQIVND (reference sequence). This CDR3 reads CASSIRTSGYNEQFF. As DNA, the CDR3 is TGTGCCAGTAGTATCAGGACTAGCGGATACAATGAGCAGTTCTTC.

The J gene is TRBJ2-5, the V gene TRBV30; 8 nucleotides agree with TRBD1. The DNA end favors TRBJ2-7, so the J call may be wrong. Germline assignment: CDR1 GTSNPN and CDR2 SVGIG (reference sequence). This CDR3 comprises 13 residues. CDR3 nucleotide sequence: TGTGCCTGGAGCGTCTTCGGACAGGGCGAGCAGTACTTC. As protein: CAWSVFGQGEQYF.

The rearrangement joins TRBV5-6 to TRBJ2-2; TRBD2 is a possible D gene (6 bases). V was clipped by 0 bases and J by 8 bases, with 17 bases between them. CDR3 size: 16 residues. Looked up from germline, CDR1 is SGHDT and CDR2 is YYEEEE. The CDR3 loop reads CASSLGLVLRLGELFF. CDR3 nucleotide sequence: TGTGCCAGCAGCTTGGGACTAGTACTTCGGCTTGGGGAGCTGTTTTTT.

This sequence joins TRBV27 and TRBJ2-1, with 13 bases that match TRBD2. Germline V gives CDR1 MNHEY, CDR2 SMNVEV (reference sequence). V shed 5 bases, J shed 8 bases, and the junction held 12 bases outside the gene matches. The length of the CDR3 is 17 residues. As DNA, the CDR3 is TGTGCCAGCAGTGCCCCCCCTGGACTAGCGGGAGCCCATGAGCAGTTCTTC. Amino acid sequence: CASSAPPGLAGAHEQFF.

This chain uses TRBV5-4 with TRBJ2-2, with unresolved D. V was cut by 4 bases and J by 3 bases, with 13 bases left in between. Looked up from germline, CDR1 is SGHNT and CDR2 is YYREEE (reference sequence). The CDR3 extends over 15 amino acids. The CDR3 reads CASSTASSYTGELFF. As DNA, the CDR3 is TGTGCCAGCAGCACCGCCTCCTCTTACACCGGGGAGCTGTTTTTT. Complete variable domain (other parts from reference TRBV5-4 and TRBJ2-2): ETGVTQSPTHLIKTRGQQVTLRCSSQSGHNTVSWYQQALGQGPQFIFQYYREEENGRGNFPPRFSGLQFPNYSSELNVNALELDDSALYLCASSTASSYTGELFFGEGSRLTVL.

This CDR3 reads CASSAGTGETQYF. The CDR3 coding sequence is TGCGCCAGCAGCGCCGGGACAGGGGAGACCCAGTACTTC. The rearrangement links TRBV5-1 to TRBJ2-5; 9 bases agree with TRBD1. CDR1 is SGHRS, CDR2 YFSETQ, per germline. This CDR3 comprises 13 residues. V lost 4 bases and J lost 5; bases outside the gene matches: 3.

This sequence joins TRBV18 and TRBJ2-2; 9 bases are a match to TRBD1. The CDR3 sequence is 16 residues long. Trimming removed 1 base from V and 5 bases from J; junction bases left unmatched: 5. Per germline, CDR1 KGHSH and CDR2 LQKENI. In nucleotides, the CDR3 is TGTGCCAGCTCACCACTCGCGACAGGGGGGACCGGGGAGCTGTTTTTT. Its protein is CASSPLATGGTGELFF.

The chain combines TRBV7-2 with TRBJ2-1; 9 bases are a match to TRBD2. This CDR3 has 15 residues. CDR1 SGHTA and CDR2 FQGNSA come from the germline V gene. V shed 2 bases and J 9 bases; nucleotides not matched to a gene: 8. Here the CDR3 DNA reads TGTGCCAGCAGCTTAAGGGCTAGCGGGAATAGTGAGCAGTTCTTC. It codes for CASSLRASGNSEQFF.

The V call is TRBV7-8, the J call TRBJ2-1, with 13 positions matching TRBD2. V was pared by 3 bases and J by 8 bases, with 7 bases of the junction left unmatched. This CDR3 contains 16 residues. From germline, CDR1 is SGHVS and CDR2 FQNEAQ. The CDR3 loop is CASSFGLAGAWDEQFF. DNA of the CDR3: TGTGCCAGCAGCTTTGGACTAGCGGGAGCGTGGGATGAGCAGTTCTTC. Looking up the rest from reference TRBV7-8 and TRBJ2-1 gives the full variable domain: GAGVSQSPRYKVAKRGQDVALRCDPISGHVSLFWYQQALGQGPEFLTYFQNEAQLDKSGLPSDRFFAERPEGSVSTLKIQRTQQEDSAVYLCASSFGLAGAWDEQFFGPGTRLTVL.

The rearrangement joins TRBV19 to TRBJ2-7; TRBD1 matches at 7 bases. The germline V gene has CDR1 LNHDA and CDR2 SQIVND (reference sequence). V lost 1 base to trimming and J lost 2 bases; unmatched junction nucleotides: 5. This CDR3 contains 15 residues. In DNA, the CDR3 is TGTGCCAGTAGTATAGGACCGGGACAGACCTACGAGCAGTACTTC. Translating it yields CASSIGPGQTYEQYF.

The chain combines TRBV6-1 with TRBJ2-6; perhaps TRBD1 as D (6 bases). This CDR3 comprises 15 residues. CDR1 and CDR2 (germline): MNHNS, SASEGT. V lost 5 bases and J lost 3, with 11 bases in between. The CDR3 DNA reads as TGTGCCAGCAGTTTACAGGGACATGGGGCCAACGTCCTGACTTTC. Translating gives CASSLQGHGANVLTF.

CDR3 residues: CASGTGSPDEKLFF. The CDR3 DNA reads as TGTGCTAGTGGAACTGGTAGCCCCGATGAAAAACTGTTTTTT. The V gene is TRBV12-5, the J gene TRBJ1-4; no clear D. The CDR3 loop spans 14 amino acids. The V end was cut by 6 bases, the J end by 6 bases, with 14 bases between. Germline V gene lookup returns CDR1 LGHNT and CDR2 FRNRAP.

This chain links TRBV2 with TRBJ2-2; 11 nucleotides agree with TRBD1. Trimming took 2 bases from V and 6 from J; bases not matched to a gene: 2. The germline V gene encodes CDR1 SNHLY and CDR2 FYNNEI. The CDR3 loop spans 15 amino acids. The CDR3 nucleotides read TGTGCCAGCAGTGAAAGGGACAGGGGGTCCGGGGAGCTGTTTTTT. Amino acid sequence: CASSERDRGSGELFF.

The J gene is TRBJ1-5, the V gene TRBV5-1; D perhaps matches TRBD1 (5 bases). Between the trimmed V and J ends, which lost 5 bases and 5 bases, there was a span of 11 bases. The length of the CDR3 is 13 residues. Germline CDR1 SGHRS, CDR2 YFSETQ. The CDR3 coding sequence is TGCGCCAGCAGAGAACAGGTAGATCAGCCCCAGCATTTT. This codes for CASREQVDQPQHF.

The chain recombines TRBV18 with TRBJ1-1; D gene unclear. CDR3 size: 16 residues. Between the trimmed V and J ends, which lost 2 bases and 4 bases, there was a span of 17 bases. Germline CDR1 and CDR2: KGHSH and LQKENI. The DNA for the CDR3 is TGTGCCAGCTCACCAGGCCCCGTTGAGAGCGGCACTGAAGCTTTCTTT. Translating gives CASSPGPVESGTEAFF.

The V call is TRBV28, the J call TRBJ1-1; maybe TRBD1 (5 bases). The CDR3 spans 14 residues. Germline V gives CDR1 MDHEN, CDR2 SYDVKM. Trimming cost V 7 bases and J 4 bases, with 16 bases left between them. CDR3 protein: CASKSGTEITEAFF. CDR3 sequence (DNA): TGTGCCAGCAAGAGCGGGACGGAAATCACTGAAGCTTTCTTT.

V and J are TRBV19 and TRBJ1-1; tentative D call: TRBD1 (5 bases). Germline V gene lookup returns CDR1 LNHDA and CDR2 SQIVND (reference sequence). V was shortened by 10 bases and J by 0 bases, with 15 bases between the two germline ends. The CDR3 is 14 residues long. The CDR3 sequence: CATGGGVMNTEAFF. CDR3 nucleotides: TGTGCCACGGGTGGAGGGGTCATGAACACTGAAGCTTTCTTT.

This clone has just one count. This chain connects TRBV21-1 to TRBJ1-4. TRBV21-1 is tagged as a pseudogene. The CDR3 is made up of 14 amino acids. CDR3 amino acids: CASSTGRHNEKLFF. For the CDR3, the DNA is TGTGCCAGCAGCACGGGACGGCATAATGAAAAACTGTTTTTT.

The chain has TRBV19 and TRBJ2-1; D remains unclear. The CDR3 spans 15 residues. V lost 5 bases to trimming and J lost 2 bases, with 13 bases between them. Germline V gene data show CDR1 as LNHDA and CDR2 as SQIVND (reference sequence). In DNA, the CDR3 is TGTGCCAGTAGTCCTACGCTTGAAGCCTACAATGAGCAGTTCTTC. As protein: CASSPTLEAYNEQFF.

V gene TRBV5-1 combines with J gene TRBJ2-1; 7 bases agree with TRBD1. The germline CDR1 and CDR2 sequences are SGHRS and YFSETQ. The V segment lost 4 bases and the J segment 0 bases; nucleotides outside the gene matches: 7. The CDR3 consists of 16 residues. CDR3 sequence reads: CASSGRDSRSYNEQFF. The CDR3 DNA sequence: TGCGCCAGCAGCGGACGGGACAGCCGCTCCTACAATGAGCAGTTCTTC. The full variable domain, rest sourced from reference TRBV5-1 and TRBJ2-1, is KAGVTQTPRYLIKTRGQQVTLSCSPISGHRSVSWYQQTPGQGLQFLFEYFSETQRNKGNFPGRFSGRQFSNSRSEMNVSTLELGDSALYLCASSGRDSRSYNEQFFGPGTRLTVL.

This chain joins TRBV10-2 and TRBJ2-7, with D possibly matching TRBD2 (6 bases). The CDR3 is made up of 14 amino acids. V dropped 9 bases and J dropped 4 bases, with 19 bases sitting between them. Germline values: CDR1 WSHSY, CDR2 SAAADI. CDR3 sequence (DNA): TGCGCCAGTAAGAATGGAGGGGAGAGGTACGAGCAGTACTTC. It codes for CASKNGGERYEQYF.

The V call is TRBV28, the J call TRBJ2-3; 8 nucleotides match TRBD2. With V trimmed by 8 bases and J by 5 bases, 3 bases remained unmatched. From germline, CDR1 is MDHEN and CDR2 SYDVKM. CDR3 length: 12 residues. The CDR3 here is CASGLAGDTQYF. For the CDR3, the DNA is TGTGCCAGCGGGCTAGCGGGAGATACGCAGTATTTT.

This clone was observed a few times. The CDR3 is CASSLDREPNEQFF. For the CDR3, the DNA is TGTGCCAGCAGCTTGGACAGGGAGCCCAATGAGCAGTTCTTC. This sequence joins TRBV11-2 and TRBJ2-1; 8 nucleotides align to TRBD1. After removal of 3 bases from V and 6 bases from J, the junction contained 4 bases not matched to a gene. Germline lookup yields CDR1 SGHAT and CDR2 FQNNGV. The CDR3 is 14 residues long.

The CDR3 region is CATSRDPTQPQHF. The CDR3 DNA reads as TGTGCCACCAGCAGAGATCCTACTCAGCCCCAGCATTTT. J is TRBJ1-5 and V is TRBV15; D is undetermined. Trimming removed 0 bases from V and 6 bases from J, with 6 bases in between. CDR1 is LNHNV, CDR2 YYDKDF, per germline (reference sequence). This CDR3 spans 13 amino acids.

The V gene is TRBV19, the J gene TRBJ2-1, with TRBD2 identical over 8 bases. Germline V CDR1 and CDR2: LNHDA, SQIVND (reference sequence). CDR3 length: 17 amino acids. The ends lost 0 bases at V and 0 bases at J; junction bases unmatched: 4. The CDR3 nucleotides read TGTGCCAGTAGTATAGATCATGCGGGGGGCTCCTACAATGAGCAGTTCTTC. This gives the protein CASSIDHAGGSYNEQFF.

This clone was seen only a few times. J is TRBJ2-1 and V is TRBV5-6; perhaps D is TRBD1 or TRBD2 (5 bases each). The CDR3 contains 14 residues. V was trimmed by 3 bases and J by 5 bases, leaving 12 bases between them. Looked up from germline, CDR1 is SGHDT and CDR2 is YYEEEE. The CDR3 nucleotides read TGTGCCAGCAGCTACGGGACGCGGCACAATGAGCAGTTCTTC. As protein: CASSYGTRHNEQFF.